This T cell receptor (beta chain) was captured by sequencing in a study of shared clonotypes between healthy human individuals. CD45RO-negative, CCR7-positively selected cells formed the naive CD8 fraction, excluding terminally differentiated effector memory CD45RA+ cells. Measured with immunoSEQ multiplex PCR; TCRdb has only the in-frame clones, and not every one. This repertoire shows millions of clones, about 92% found once; its top ten account for roughly 1.8%. The germline V and J ends were trimmed by 5 bases and 7 bases, with 12 bases remaining between them. The CDR3 has 12 amino acids. Germline assignment: CDR1 SGHTA and CDR2 FQGNSA.

The sequence was collected from a man between 18 and 35 years old in good health. Some clones in this sample may be carry-over from other donors' samples. The genes are TRBV7-2 and TRBJ2-7; TRBD1 is a possible D gene (6 bases). Specimen: naive CD8+ T cells from PBMCs. CDR3 loop: CASSLYREEQYF. CDR3 coding DNA: TGTGCCAGCAGCCTCTACAGGGAGGAGCAGTACTTC. The full variable domain, rest sourced from reference TRBV7-2 and TRBJ2-7, is GAGVSQSPSNKVTEKGKDVELRCDPISGHTALYWYRQSLGQGLEFLIYFQGNSAPDKSGLPSDRFSAERTGGSVSTLTIQRTQQEDSAVYLCASSLYREEQYFGPGTRLTVT.